A selection of T cell receptor beta chains follows, all from one sample in a study of blood T cell repertoires in COVID-19. Profiling relied on immunoSEQ multiplex PCR, and the TCRdb table lists in-frame clones only, not all of them. The sample shows over 250,000 clones, around 86% of them seen only once. The specimen sequenced was PBMCs or T cells enriched from blood (not recorded which). The source is a woman between 18 and 29 years old who had recovered from COVID-19. The CDR3 runs from the conserved cysteine through the conserved F or W. Fields, in order: J gene, D gene, V gene, clone size, CDR3 DNA, CDR3 protein. The D gene is left open where the match is weak. Clone sizes are given selectively: once, few, many, or a class where the clone is expanded.

>TRBJ1-1|.|TRBV28|once
TGTGCCAGCAGGCTACAGGGATACACTGAAGCTTTCTTT
CASRLQGYTEAFF
>TRBJ2-7|TRBD2|TRBV6-5|.
TGTGCCAGCAGTAGTGGACTAGCGGGAGCTGTTGAGCAGTACTTC
CASSSGLAGAVEQYF
>TRBJ1-3|.|TRBV18|few
TGTGCCAGCTCACGATCGGACAGCTCTGGAAACACCATATATTTT
CASSRSDSSGNTIYF
>TRBJ2-1|.|TRBV10-3|.
TGTGCCATCAGTGAGTCGAGGCGCACCGACAATGAGCAGTTCTTC
CAISESRRTDNEQFF
>TRBJ1-6|.|TRBV28|.
TGTGCCAGCAGTTTTGGCAGGGCGAATTCACCCCTCCACTTT
CASSFGRANSPLHF
>TRBJ2-7|TRBD1|TRBV7-9|.
TGTGCCAGCAGCAACGGGGGGACAGGGATCCACGAGCAGTACTTC
CASSNGGTGIHEQYF
>TRBJ1-5|.|TRBV9|.
TGTGCCAGCAGCCCCCGGACTGATCAGCCCCAGCATTTT
CASSPRTDQPQHF
>TRBJ2-1|TRBD2|TRBV27|.
TGTGCCAGCAGACCCTTGGGGGCGGGGGGCTACAATGAGCAGTTCTTC
CASRPLGAGGYNEQFF
>TRBJ1-1|TRBD1|TRBV27|once
TGTGCCAGCCACCCCGGAACAGGGGGTGAAGCTTTCTTT
CASHPGTGGEAFF
>TRBJ2-1|TRBD2|TRBV11-3|.
TGTGCCAGCTCGTTCGGGGGGAGGAGGGGCTACAATGAGCAGTTCTTC
CASSFGGRRGYNEQFF
>TRBJ2-7|.|TRBV28|.
TGTGCCAGCAGTCTCGCGGGCCTCTCCTACGAGCAGTACTTC
CASSLAGLSYEQYF
>TRBJ2-7|TRBD1|TRBV3-1/TRBV3-2|once
TGTGCCAGCAGCCCCCGGGACAGGGTAGGCGAGCAGTACTTC
CASSPRDRVGEQYF
>TRBJ2-3|TRBD2|TRBV5-4|.
TGTGCCAGCAGCTTCGATAGCGGGAGCATCACAGATACGCAGTATTTT
CASSFDSGSITDTQYF
>TRBJ2-3|TRBD2|TRBV11-2|few
TGTGCCAGCAGCTTAGATCCGCTAGGACTAGAAACCCCGGCCGCGAATACGCAGTATTTT
CASSLDPLGLETPAANTQYF
>TRBJ2-5|.|TRBV2|.
TGTGCCAGCAGTGAAGGTCCGGGGGGCGGACAAGAGACCCAGTACTTC
CASSEGPGGGQETQYF
>TRBJ2-5|TRBD2|TRBV5-1|.
TGCGCCAGCAGGGTTAGCGGGGGGCCCTCGGGGACCCAGTACTTC
CASRVSGGPSGTQYF
>TRBJ2-7|.|TRBV7-9|.
TGTGCCAGCAGCTTAATCTCCCCTGAGGAGTACTTC
CASSLISPEEYF
>TRBJ2-7|.|TRBV6-5|.
TGTGCCAGCAGAAAGGGGGATTGGTCCTACGAGCAGTACTTC
CASRKGDWSYEQYF
>TRBJ1-2|TRBD1|TRBV19|.
TGTGCCAGTAGTATGGACAGGGGTGGCTATGGCTACACCTTC
CASSMDRGGYGYTF
>TRBJ2-7|.|TRBV6-1|.
TGTGCCAGCAGTGAGGGCTGGGGGCGTCCGGACGAGCAGTACTTC
CASSEGWGRPDEQYF
>TRBJ2-3|TRBD1|TRBV7-2|.
TGTGCCAGCAGTTTAGACAGGGGGCTACCCCACACAGATACGCAGTATTTT
CASSLDRGLPHTDTQYF
>TRBJ2-2|TRBD1|TRBV3-1/TRBV3-2|.
TGTGCCAGCAGCCAAGGCCAGGGGGCCGTCGGGGAGCTGTTTTTT
CASSQGQGAVGELFF
>TRBJ2-1|.|TRBV30|.
TGTGCCTGGGGACTTTTAGGAGATGAGCAGTTCTTC
CAWGLLGDEQFF
>TRBJ1-2|.|TRBV5-1|.
TGCGCCAGCAGCTACCTGGGGGGAGCCTATGGCTACACCTTC
CASSYLGGAYGYTF
>TRBJ2-7|.|TRBV28|.
TGTGCCAGCAGTAAAGCTAGCGCCTACGAGCAGTACTTC
CASSKASAYEQYF
>TRBJ2-1|TRBD2|TRBV18|once
TGTGCCAGCTCACCCGCCCCGGTGTCTAGCGGGAGAAGGATCAGCCTCTACAATGAGCAGTTCTTC
CASSPAPVSSGRRISLYNEQFF
>TRBJ2-1|TRBD1|TRBV5-1|.
TGCGCCAGCAGCGCTGGGACAGGGGGGGCCTACAATGAGCAGTTCTTC
CASSAGTGGAYNEQFF
>TRBJ1-1|TRBD1|TRBV3-1/TRBV3-2|.
TGTGCCAGCAGCTCCCAGGGGGGCACTGAAGCTTTCTTT
CASSSQGGTEAFF
>TRBJ1-4|TRBD1|TRBV6-2/TRBV6-3|.
TGTGCCAGCAGTACCCGGACAGGTGATGCAAATGAAAAACTGTTTTTT
CASSTRTGDANEKLFF
>TRBJ1-2|.|TRBV30|.
TGTGCCTGGAGTGTAGGACAGCCAATAAACTATGGCTACACCTTC
CAWSVGQPINYGYTF
>TRBJ2-7|TRBD1|TRBV7-9|.
TGTGCCAGCAGCACCCAGACAGGGACCTACGAGCAGTACTTC
CASSTQTGTYEQYF
>TRBJ2-7|TRBD1|TRBV28|.
TGTGCCAGCAATGCTCCTGGGGACAGGGCTTTCTACGAGCAGTACTTC
CASNAPGDRAFYEQYF
>TRBJ2-1|TRBD1|TRBV7-9|.
TGTGCCAGCAGCTCAACGGACAGGGCAATCTACAATGAGCAGTTCTTC
CASSSTDRAIYNEQFF
>TRBJ2-3|.|TRBV7-6|.
TGTGCCAGCAGCTTATTGGCTAGCGACACAGATACGCAGTATTTT
CASSLLASDTDTQYF
>TRBJ2-1|TRBD2|TRBV30|.
TGTGCCATGGAACTAGCGGGGGGGAATTACAATGAGCAGTTCTTC
CAMELAGGNYNEQFF
>TRBJ2-3|TRBD2|TRBV10-1|.
TGCGCCAGCAGTGAGGGCGGGGGGGTCACAGATACGCAGTATTTT
CASSEGGGVTDTQYF
>TRBJ2-7|.|TRBV11-2|.
TGTGCCAGCAGTTTGGGGCCTTTCAGCTCCTACGAGCAGTACTTC
CASSLGPFSSYEQYF
>TRBJ1-2|.|TRBV5-6|.
TGTGCCAGCAGCTTGTATCAGGTGACCGCGGGCCGAAACTATGGCTACACCTTC
CASSLYQVTAGRNYGYTF
>TRBJ2-3|TRBD2|TRBV5-8|.
TGTGCCAGCAGCTTGGGACTAGCGGGGGTTATCACAGATACGCAGTATTTT
CASSLGLAGVITDTQYF
>TRBJ2-3|.|TRBV5-4|.
TGTGCCAGCAGCTTGGGGATAGCGACTAGCACAGATACGCAGTATTTT
CASSLGIATSTDTQYF
>TRBJ2-7|.|TRBV19|once
TGTGCCAGTGGCTGGGCACAAGGCCCACACTACGAGCAGTACTTC
CASGWAQGPHYEQYF
>TRBJ2-2|TRBD1|TRBV7-2|.
TGTGCCAGCAGCAACGGACAGGTCGTCCCCGCCGGGGAGCTGTTTTTT
CASSNGQVVPAGELFF
>TRBJ2-5|.|TRBV16|.
TGTGCCAGCAGCCCACGTGGCAGCCAAGAGACCCAGTACTTC
CASSPRGSQETQYF
>TRBJ2-1|TRBD1|TRBV7-9|.
TGTGCCAGCAGCCCCGGGACAGGGATGGGATACAATGAGCAGTTCTTC
CASSPGTGMGYNEQFF
>TRBJ1-3|TRBD1|TRBV4-1|.
TGCGCCAGCAGGTCGGACAGGGGCTCTGGAAACACCATATATTTT
CASRSDRGSGNTIYF
>TRBJ1-6|TRBD1|TRBV30|.
TGTGCCTGGAGTAACGACAGGGTAAACTCACCCCTCCACTTT
CAWSNDRVNSPLHF
>TRBJ2-7|TRBD1|TRBV5-1|.
TGCGCCAGCAAGCCCTTTCCGGGACAGGGGACCTACGAGCAGTACTTC
CASKPFPGQGTYEQYF
>TRBJ2-2|.|TRBV4-1|once
TGCGCCAGCAGCCAAGCGCCGGTCGGGAGAACTGGGGAGCTGTTTTTT
CASSQAPVGRTGELFF